This TCR beta chain was documented in a study of identical twins. A universal primer site was added by template switching, and unique molecular identifiers were carried by the cDNA. TCRdb itself ran the 5' RACE reads through MiXCR, one entry per CDR3 protein. The sample contains approximately 500,000 distinct CDR3 sequences, approximately 25% of which appear only once. In this sample, this clonotype turned up a few times. V dropped 2 bases and J dropped 9; count of bases not matched to a gene: 6. The CDR3 sequence is 14 residues long. Per germline, CDR1 DFQATT and CDR2 SNEGSKA (reference sequence). This sample also belongs to another study, concerning T cells expressing NK-cell markers. This second report adds: Eight donors were sequenced, of whom seven were HCMV-seropositive, while the remaining one was HCMV-seronegative. One observes that, in a few donors, these clonotypes were also the leading ones within the CD3+CD56-NKG2C+ fraction. There remained a lack of clarity about HCMV specificity of expanded NKG2C+ T cell clones.

V is TRBV20-1 and J is TRBJ2-1; 11 bases line up with TRBD2. The sequence came from a woman aged 18-29 years in good health. The sample comprised CD4+ T cells sorted from blood. CDR3 sequence: CSARPSGRIPEQFF. The CDR3 coding sequence is TGCAGTGCTAGACCTAGCGGGAGGATTCCTGAGCAGTTCTTC.